This T cell receptor beta chain originates from a study of T cell responses to AZD1222 COVID-19 vaccine. Germline assignment: CDR1 SNHLY and CDR2 FYNNEI. This CDR3 has 15 residues. V shed 5 bases, J shed 0 bases, and the junction held 7 bases outside the gene matches. Libraries were prepared by immunoSEQ multiplex PCR; TCRdb keeps only in-frame clonotypes and omits some of them. The table records roughly 120,000 clones, almost 95% of them present only once. Study-level findings and limits: At study baseline, merely roughly 6 AZD1222 recipients were seropositive. Possibly, clonal diversity was underestimated; donors were largely white British and included more females.

Turning to this clone: Antigen specificity is unknown.

Investigators merged groups given second doses at roughly 4 or roughly 12 weeks. This receptor was taken from an adult who received the AZD1222 COVID-19 vaccine. V usage is TRBV2 and J usage is TRBJ2-7; TRBD2 matches 7 bases. The sequencing used peripheral blood, collected 28 days after the second AZD1222 dose. CDR3 nucleotides: TGTGCCAGCAGTCCCCCCCTAGCGGACTCCTACGAGCAGTACTTC. Protein product: CASSPPLADSYEQYF.